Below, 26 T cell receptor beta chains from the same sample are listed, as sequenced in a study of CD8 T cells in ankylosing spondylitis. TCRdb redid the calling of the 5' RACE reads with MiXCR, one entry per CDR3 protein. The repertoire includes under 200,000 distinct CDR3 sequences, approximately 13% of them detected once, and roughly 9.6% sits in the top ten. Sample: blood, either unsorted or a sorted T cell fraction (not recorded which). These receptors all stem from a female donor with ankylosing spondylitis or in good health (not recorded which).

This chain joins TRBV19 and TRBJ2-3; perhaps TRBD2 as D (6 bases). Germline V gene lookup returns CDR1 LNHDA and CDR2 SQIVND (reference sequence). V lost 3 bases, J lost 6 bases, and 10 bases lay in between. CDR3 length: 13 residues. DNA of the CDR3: TGTGCCAGTAGTATGGGCGGGGTCGATACGCAGTATTTT. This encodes CASSMGGVDTQYF.

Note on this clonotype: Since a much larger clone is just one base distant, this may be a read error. The DNA of the CDR3 is TGCACCAGCAGCTTTACAGGGGGCCGATCCTCCTACGAGCAGTACTTC. The encoded protein is CTSSFTGGRSSYEQYF. The rearrangement uses TRBV5-1 and TRBJ2-7; 9 nucleotides line up with TRBD1. Germline V gene lookup returns CDR1 SGHRS and CDR2 YFSETQ. This CDR3 spans 16 amino acids.

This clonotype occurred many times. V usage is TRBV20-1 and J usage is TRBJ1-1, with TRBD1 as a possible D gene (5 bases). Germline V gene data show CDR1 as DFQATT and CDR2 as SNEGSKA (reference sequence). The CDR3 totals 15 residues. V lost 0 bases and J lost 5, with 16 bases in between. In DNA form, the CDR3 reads TGCAGTGCTAGAGAATCTCGTCGGGGGGAGACTGAAGCTTTCTTT. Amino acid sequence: CSARESRRGETEAFF.

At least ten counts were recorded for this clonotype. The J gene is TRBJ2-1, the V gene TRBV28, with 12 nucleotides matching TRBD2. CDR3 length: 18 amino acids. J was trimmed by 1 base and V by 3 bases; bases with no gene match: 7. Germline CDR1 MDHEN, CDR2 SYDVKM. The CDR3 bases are TGTGCCAGCAGTTTCGGGCTAGCGGGAGGGAGATCCTACAATGAGCAGTTCTTC. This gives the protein CASSFGLAGGRSYNEQFF.

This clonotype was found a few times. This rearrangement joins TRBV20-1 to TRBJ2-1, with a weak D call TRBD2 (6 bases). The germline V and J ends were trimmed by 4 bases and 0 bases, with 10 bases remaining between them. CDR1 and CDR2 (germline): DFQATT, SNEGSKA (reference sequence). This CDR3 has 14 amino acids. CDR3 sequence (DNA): TGCAGTGCTATCCGGGACTTCTCCTACAATGAGCAGTTCTTC. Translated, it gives CSAIRDFSYNEQFF.

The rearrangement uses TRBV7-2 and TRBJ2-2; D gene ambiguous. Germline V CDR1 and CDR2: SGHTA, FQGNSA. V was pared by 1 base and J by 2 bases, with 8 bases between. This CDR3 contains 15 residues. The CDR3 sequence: CASSLGVGNTGELFF. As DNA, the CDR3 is TGTGCCAGCAGCTTAGGTGTGGGTAACACCGGGGAGCTGTTTTTT.

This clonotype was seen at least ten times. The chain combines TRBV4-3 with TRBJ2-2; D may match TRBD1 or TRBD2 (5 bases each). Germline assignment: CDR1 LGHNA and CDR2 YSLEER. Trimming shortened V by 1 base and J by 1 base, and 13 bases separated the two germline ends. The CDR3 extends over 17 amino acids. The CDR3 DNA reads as TGCGCCAGCAGCCAAGTCCCAGGGACGGGGAACACCGGGGAGCTGTTTTTT. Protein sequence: CASSQVPGTGNTGELFF.

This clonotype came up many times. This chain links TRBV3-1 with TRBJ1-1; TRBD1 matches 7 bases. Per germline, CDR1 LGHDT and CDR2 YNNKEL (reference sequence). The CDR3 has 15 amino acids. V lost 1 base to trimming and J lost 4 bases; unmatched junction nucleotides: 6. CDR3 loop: CASSQGPGGGTEAFF. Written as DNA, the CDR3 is TGTGCCAGCAGCCAAGGGCCAGGGGGAGGCACTGAAGCTTTCTTT.

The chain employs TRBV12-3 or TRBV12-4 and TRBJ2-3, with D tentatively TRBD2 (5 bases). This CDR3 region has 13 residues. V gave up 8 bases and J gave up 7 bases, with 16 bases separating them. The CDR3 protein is CASPSQRWNTQYF. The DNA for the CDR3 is TGTGCCAGCCCCTCCCAGCGGTGGAATACGCAGTATTTT.

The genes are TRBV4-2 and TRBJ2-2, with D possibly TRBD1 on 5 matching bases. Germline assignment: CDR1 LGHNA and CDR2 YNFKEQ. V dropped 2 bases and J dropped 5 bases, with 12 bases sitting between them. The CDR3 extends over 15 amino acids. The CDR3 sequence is CASSQRMSGTGELFF. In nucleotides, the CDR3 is TGTGCCAGCAGCCAAAGGATGTCAGGGACCGGGGAGCTGTTTTTT.

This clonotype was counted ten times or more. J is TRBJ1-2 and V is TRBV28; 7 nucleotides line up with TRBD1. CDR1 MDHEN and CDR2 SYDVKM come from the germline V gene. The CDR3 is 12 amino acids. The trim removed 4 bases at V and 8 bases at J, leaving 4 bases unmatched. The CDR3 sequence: CASSYGQAGYTF. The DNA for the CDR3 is TGTGCCAGCAGTTATGGACAGGCCGGCTACACCTTC.

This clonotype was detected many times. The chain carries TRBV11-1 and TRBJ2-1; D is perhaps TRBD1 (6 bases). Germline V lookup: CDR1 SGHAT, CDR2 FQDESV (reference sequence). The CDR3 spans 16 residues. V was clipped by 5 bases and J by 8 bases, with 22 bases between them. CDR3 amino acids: CASSVQGLGFLDEQFF. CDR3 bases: TGTGCCAGCAGCGTACAGGGATTGGGGTTTTTGGATGAGCAGTTCTTC. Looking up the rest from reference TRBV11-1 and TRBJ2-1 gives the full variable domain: EAEVAQSPRYKITEKSQAVAFWCDPISGHATLYWYRQILGQGPELLVQFQDESVVDDSQLPKDRFSAERLKGVDSTLKIQPAELGDSAMYLCASSVQGLGFLDEQFFGPGTRLTVL.

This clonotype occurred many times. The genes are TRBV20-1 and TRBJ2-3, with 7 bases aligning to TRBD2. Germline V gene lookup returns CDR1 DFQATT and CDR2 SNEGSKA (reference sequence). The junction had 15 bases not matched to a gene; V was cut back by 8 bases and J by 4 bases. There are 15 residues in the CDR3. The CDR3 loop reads CSSSPAGVGADTQYF. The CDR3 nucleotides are TGCAGTTCAAGCCCGGCGGGAGTCGGGGCAGATACGCAGTATTTT.

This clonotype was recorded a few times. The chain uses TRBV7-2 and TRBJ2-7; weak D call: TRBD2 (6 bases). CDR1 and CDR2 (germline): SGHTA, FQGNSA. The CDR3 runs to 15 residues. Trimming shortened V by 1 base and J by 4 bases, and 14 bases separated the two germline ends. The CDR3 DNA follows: TGTGCCAGCAGCTTAGGGACGGGAGTAGTGTACGAGCAGTACTTC. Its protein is CASSLGTGVVYEQYF.

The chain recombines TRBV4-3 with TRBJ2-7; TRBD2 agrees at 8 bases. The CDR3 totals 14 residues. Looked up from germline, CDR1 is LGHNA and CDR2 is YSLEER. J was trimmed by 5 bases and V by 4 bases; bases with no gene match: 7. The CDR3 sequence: CASSPKRESHEQYF. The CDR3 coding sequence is TGCGCCAGCAGCCCAAAGCGGGAGTCCCACGAGCAGTACTTC.

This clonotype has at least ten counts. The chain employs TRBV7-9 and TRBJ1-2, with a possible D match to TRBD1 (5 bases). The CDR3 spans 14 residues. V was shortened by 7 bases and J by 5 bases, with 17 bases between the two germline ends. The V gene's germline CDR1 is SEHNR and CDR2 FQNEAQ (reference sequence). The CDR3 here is CASTRTGVLYGYTF. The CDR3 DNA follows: TGTGCCAGCACCCGTACAGGCGTCCTGTATGGCTACACCTTC.

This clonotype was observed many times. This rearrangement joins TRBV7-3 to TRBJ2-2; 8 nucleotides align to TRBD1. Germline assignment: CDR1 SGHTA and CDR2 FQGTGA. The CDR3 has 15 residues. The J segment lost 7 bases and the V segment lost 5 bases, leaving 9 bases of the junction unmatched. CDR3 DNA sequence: TGTGCCAGCAGCCAGAGGACAGGGTTGGGCGGGGAGCTGTTTTTT. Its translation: CASSQRTGLGGELFF.

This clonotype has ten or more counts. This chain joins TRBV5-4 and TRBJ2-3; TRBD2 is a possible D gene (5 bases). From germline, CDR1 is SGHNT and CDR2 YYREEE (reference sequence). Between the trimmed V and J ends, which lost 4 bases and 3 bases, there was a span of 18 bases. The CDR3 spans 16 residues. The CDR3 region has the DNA TGTGCCAGCAGCACGATGGGCGGGTCCGGAACAGATACGCAGTATTTT. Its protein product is CASSTMGGSGTDTQYF.

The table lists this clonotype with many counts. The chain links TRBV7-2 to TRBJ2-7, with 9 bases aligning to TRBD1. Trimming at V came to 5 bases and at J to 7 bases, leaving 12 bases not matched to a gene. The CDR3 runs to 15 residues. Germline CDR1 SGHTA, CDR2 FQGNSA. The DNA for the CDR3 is TGTGCCAGCAGCCGTTCCGGGACAGGGAGGGGAGAGCAGTACTTC. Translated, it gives CASSRSGTGRGEQYF. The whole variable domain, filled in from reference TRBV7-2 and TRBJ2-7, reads GAGVSQSPSNKVTEKGKDVELRCDPISGHTALYWYRQSLGQGLEFLIYFQGNSAPDKSGLPSDRFSAERTGGSVSTLTIQRTQQEDSAVYLCASSRSGTGRGEQYFGPGTRLTVT.

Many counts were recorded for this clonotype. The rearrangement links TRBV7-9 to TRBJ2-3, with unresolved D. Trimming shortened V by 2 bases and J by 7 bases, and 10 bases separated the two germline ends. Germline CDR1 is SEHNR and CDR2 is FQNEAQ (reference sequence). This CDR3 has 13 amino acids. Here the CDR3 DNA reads TGTGCCAGCAGCTTAAGTGAGGAAAATACGCAGTATTTT. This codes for CASSLSEENTQYF.

The CDR3 loop is CASSAYPGQGTEGYTF. Here the CDR3 DNA reads TGTGCCAGCAGTGCCTATCCGGGACAGGGAACAGAAGGCTACACCTTC. The chain combines TRBV6-1 with TRBJ1-2, with 9 bases matching TRBD1. Germline V gene sequence: CDR1 MNHNS, CDR2 SASEGT. Losses at the gene ends were 4 bases for V and 8 bases for J; bases not matched to a gene: 14. CDR3 length: 16 amino acids.

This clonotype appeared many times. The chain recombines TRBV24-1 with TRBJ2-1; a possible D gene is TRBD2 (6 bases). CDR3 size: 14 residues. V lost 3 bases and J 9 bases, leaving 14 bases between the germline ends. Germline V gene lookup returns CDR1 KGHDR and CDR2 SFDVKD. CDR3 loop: CATSDPTGVGEQFF. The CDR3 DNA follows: TGTGCCACCAGTGATCCGACGGGGGTGGGTGAGCAGTTCTTC.

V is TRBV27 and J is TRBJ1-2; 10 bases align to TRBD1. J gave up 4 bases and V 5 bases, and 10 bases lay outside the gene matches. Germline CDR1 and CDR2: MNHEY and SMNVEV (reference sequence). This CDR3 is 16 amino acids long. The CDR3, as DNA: TGTGCCAGCAGTGCCGCGGGGACAGGGGAGATCTATGGCTACACCTTC. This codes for CASSAAGTGEIYGYTF.

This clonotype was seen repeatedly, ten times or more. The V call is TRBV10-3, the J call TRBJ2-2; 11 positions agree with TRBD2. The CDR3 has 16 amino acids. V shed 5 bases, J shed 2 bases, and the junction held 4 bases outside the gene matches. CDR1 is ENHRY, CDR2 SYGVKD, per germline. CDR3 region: CAISSGTSGNTGELFF. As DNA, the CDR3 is TGTGCCATCAGTTCTGGGACTAGCGGCAACACCGGGGAGCTGTTTTTT.

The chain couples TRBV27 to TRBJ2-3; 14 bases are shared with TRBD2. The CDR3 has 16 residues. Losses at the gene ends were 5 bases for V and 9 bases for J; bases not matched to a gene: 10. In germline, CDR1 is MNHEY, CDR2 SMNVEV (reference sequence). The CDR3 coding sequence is TGTGCCAGCAGTCCCCGGACTAGCGGGAGGAATAGGACGCAGTATTTT. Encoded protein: CASSPRTSGRNRTQYF.

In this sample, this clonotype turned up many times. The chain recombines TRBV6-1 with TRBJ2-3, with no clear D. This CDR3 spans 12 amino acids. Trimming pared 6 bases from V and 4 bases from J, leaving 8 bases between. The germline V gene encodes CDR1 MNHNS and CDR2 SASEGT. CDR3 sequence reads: CASSFYSDTQYF. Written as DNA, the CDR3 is TGTGCCAGCAGCTTCTATTCAGATACGCAGTATTTT.